This T cell receptor (beta chain) was identified in a study of human T cells and chemical hapten exposure. Broader study findings: Unchanged with DPC sensitization were TCRs above 1 in 1000 frequency. The formation of large CDR3 similarity clusters by expanded TCRs significantly exceeded that of controls. Donor immune responses may differ from healthy people's, since all donors had alopecia.

About this clonotype: Its antigen remains unidentified.

TCRdb analysed the RACE reads with MiXCR anew, one entry per CDR3 protein. The repertoire has some 52,000 distinct CDR3 sequences, about 11% of them found once; the top ten carry under 2%. The sample's time point: patch test 1, 2 weeks after DPC sensitization. The treatment here: therapeutic diphenylcyclopropenone sensitization with weekly scalp DPC. Sequencing started from total RNA isolated from unfractionated whole blood. Blood sampling preceded each patch test application. The sequence was obtained from a woman in her thirties or forties with alopecia areata. Some clones in this sample may be carry-over from other donors' samples. The input for sequencing was whole blood, taken in connection with sensitization to the hapten diphenylcyclopropenone (DPC).

CDR3 in amino acids: CSVGYTGELFF. CDR3 sequence (DNA): TGCAGCGTTGGATACACCGGGGAGCTGTTTTTT. This chain joins TRBV29-1 and TRBJ2-2; D is unresolved. The CDR3 runs to 11 residues. CDR1 is SQVTM, CDR2 ANQGSEA, per germline. V was clipped by 4 bases and J by 3 bases, with 3 bases between them.